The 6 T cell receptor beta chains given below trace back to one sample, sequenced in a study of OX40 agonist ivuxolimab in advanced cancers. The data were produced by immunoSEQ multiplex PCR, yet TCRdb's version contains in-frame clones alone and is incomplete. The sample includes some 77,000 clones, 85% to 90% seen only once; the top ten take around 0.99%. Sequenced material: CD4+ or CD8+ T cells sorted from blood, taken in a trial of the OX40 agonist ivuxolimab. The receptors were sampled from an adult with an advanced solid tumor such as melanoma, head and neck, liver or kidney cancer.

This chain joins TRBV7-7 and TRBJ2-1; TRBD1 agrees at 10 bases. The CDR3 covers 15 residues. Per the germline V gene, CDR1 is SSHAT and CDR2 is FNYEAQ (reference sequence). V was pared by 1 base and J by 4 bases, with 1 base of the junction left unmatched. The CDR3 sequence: CASSLGQGAYNEQFF. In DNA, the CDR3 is TGTGCCAGCAGCTTAGGACAGGGGGCGTACAATGAGCAGTTCTTC.

The CDR3 reads CASSQAVLGTPTYEQYF. The CDR3 DNA follows: TGTGCCAGCAGCCAGGCGGTACTCGGGACGCCTACCTACGAGCAGTACTTC. J is TRBJ2-7 and V is TRBV4-2; the D gene could be TRBD1 or TRBD2 (5 bases each). CDR1 and CDR2 from the germline V gene are LGHNA and YNFKEQ. Trimming stripped 3 bases from V and 2 bases from J, with 20 bases between. CDR3 size: 17 residues.

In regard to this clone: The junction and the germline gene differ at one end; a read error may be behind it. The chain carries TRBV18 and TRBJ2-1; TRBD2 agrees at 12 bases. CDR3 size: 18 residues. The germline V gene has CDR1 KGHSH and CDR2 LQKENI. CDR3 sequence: CASSRSSGRASSYNEQFF. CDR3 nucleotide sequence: TGTGCCAGTTCACGGTCTAGCGGGAGGGCTAGCTCCTACAATGAGCAGTTCTTC. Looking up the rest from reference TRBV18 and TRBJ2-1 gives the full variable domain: NAGVMQNPRHLVRRRGQEARLRCSPMKGHSHVYWYRQLPEEGLKFMVYLQKENIIDESGMPKERFSAEFPKEGPSILRIQQVVRGDSAAYFCASSRSSGRASSYNEQFFGPGTRLTVL.

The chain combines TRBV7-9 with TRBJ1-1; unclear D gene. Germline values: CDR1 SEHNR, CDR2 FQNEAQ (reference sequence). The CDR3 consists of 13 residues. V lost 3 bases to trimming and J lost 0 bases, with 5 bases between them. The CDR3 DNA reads TGTGCCAGCAGCTTCGTAATGAACACTGAAGCTTTCTTT. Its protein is CASSFVMNTEAFF. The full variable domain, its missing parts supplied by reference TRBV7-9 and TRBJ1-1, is DTGVSQNPRHKITKRGQNVTFRCDPISEHNRLYWYRQTLGQGPEFLTYFQNEAQLEKSRLLSDRFSAERPKGSFSTLEIQRTEQGDSAMYLCASSFVMNTEAFFGQGTRLTVV.

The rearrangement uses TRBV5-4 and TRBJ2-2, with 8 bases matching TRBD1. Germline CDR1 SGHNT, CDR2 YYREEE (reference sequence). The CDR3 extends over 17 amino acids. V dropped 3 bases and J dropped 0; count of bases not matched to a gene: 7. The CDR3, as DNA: TGTGCCAGCAGCTCGGAGCTGGGACAGGCGAACACCGGGGAGCTGTTTTTT. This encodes CASSSELGQANTGELFF. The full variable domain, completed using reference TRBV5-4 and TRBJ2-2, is ETGVTQSPTHLIKTRGQQVTLRCSSQSGHNTVSWYQQALGQGPQFIFQYYREEENGRGNFPPRFSGLQFPNYSSELNVNALELDDSALYLCASSSELGQANTGELFFGEGSRLTVL.

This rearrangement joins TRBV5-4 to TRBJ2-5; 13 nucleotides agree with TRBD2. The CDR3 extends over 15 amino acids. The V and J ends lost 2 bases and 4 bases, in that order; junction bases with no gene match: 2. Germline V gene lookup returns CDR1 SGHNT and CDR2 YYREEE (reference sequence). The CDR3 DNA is TGTGCCAGCAGCTTAGGACTAGCGGGAGCAGAGACCCAGTACTTC. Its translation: CASSLGLAGAETQYF.